Listed below are T cell receptor beta chains from one sample, sequenced in a study of shared clonotypes between healthy human individuals. Some clones are missing from TCRdb's copy, which holds only in-frame ones; the method was immunoSEQ multiplex PCR. This sample has millions of clones; about 95% occur once, and the top ten carry 0.85% to 1.2%. The source material was naive CD8+ T cells sorted from blood. These receptors were taken from a man in his late teens or twenties in good health. The CDR3 runs from the conserved cysteine through the conserved F or W. Fields, in order: V gene, J gene, CDR3 protein.

TRBV2	TRBJ2-1	CASSSWSSYNEQFF
TRBV4-1	TRBJ2-1	CASSLSGGSYNEQFF
TRBV4-1	TRBJ2-7	CASSQDQGVAGAYEQYF
TRBV9	TRBJ1-1	CASSVGPGTEAFF
TRBV7-2	TRBJ2-7	CASSPNYEQYF
TRBV4-1	TRBJ2-7	CASSPSRDGLGYEQYF
TRBV6-1	TRBJ1-5	CASSGRGLHQPQHF
TRBV6-1	TRBJ2-7	CASSEGAAYPYEQYF
TRBV6-5	TRBJ2-7	CASRQGQGAVNEQYF
TRBV11-3	TRBJ2-4	CASSLGEGLENIQYF
TRBV6-6	TRBJ1-5	CASNGEGQGGNQPQHF
TRBV6-4	TRBJ2-1	CASSERGYEQFF
TRBV19	TRBJ1-1	CASSIDAGDLEAFF
TRBV5-4	TRBJ2-5	CASTPGGVEGYETQYF
TRBV28	TRBJ2-5	CASSFWGETQYF
TRBV5-4	TRBJ2-3	CASGSIGRGEDTQYF
TRBV7-9	TRBJ2-7	CASSFLLGNEQYF
TRBV19	TRBJ2-7	CASSSQITYEQYF
TRBV10-3	TRBJ1-4	CAISTSATTNEKLFF
TRBV5-4	TRBJ2-1	CASSSHGSGENNEQFF
TRBV5-8	TRBJ2-1	CASRDGTAYNEQFF
TRBV4-1	TRBJ1-2	CASSHLGQGYGYTF
TRBV30	TRBJ2-5	CAFETGANQETQYF
TRBV9	TRBJ2-7	CASSVVEDPYEQYF
TRBV2	TRBJ2-2	CASSSRDRLEPSNTGELFF
TRBV28	TRBJ1-1	CASSFGEGTEAFF
TRBV18	TRBJ2-7	CASRVAGGSYEQYF
TRBV2	TRBJ2-7	CASRGPGVHEQYF
TRBV29-1	TRBJ2-7	CSVDEGLNEQYF
TRBV6-5	TRBJ2-2	CASSYLGAGELFF
TRBV5-8	TRBJ2-3	CASSLAWGTSGDTQYF
TRBV15	TRBJ2-3	CATSSQGDSTDTQYF